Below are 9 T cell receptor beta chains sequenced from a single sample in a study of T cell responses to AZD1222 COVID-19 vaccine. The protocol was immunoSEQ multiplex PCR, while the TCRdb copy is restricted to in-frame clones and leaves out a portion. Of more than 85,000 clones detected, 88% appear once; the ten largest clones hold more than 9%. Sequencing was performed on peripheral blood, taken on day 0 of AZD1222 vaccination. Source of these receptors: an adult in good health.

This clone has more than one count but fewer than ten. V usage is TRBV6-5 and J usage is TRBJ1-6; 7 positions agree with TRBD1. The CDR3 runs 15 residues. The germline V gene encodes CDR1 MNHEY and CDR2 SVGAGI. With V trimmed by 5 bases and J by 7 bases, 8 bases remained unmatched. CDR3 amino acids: CASSPRQGGNSPLHF. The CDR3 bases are TGTGCCAGCAGTCCCAGACAGGGTGGCAATTCACCCCTCCACTTT.

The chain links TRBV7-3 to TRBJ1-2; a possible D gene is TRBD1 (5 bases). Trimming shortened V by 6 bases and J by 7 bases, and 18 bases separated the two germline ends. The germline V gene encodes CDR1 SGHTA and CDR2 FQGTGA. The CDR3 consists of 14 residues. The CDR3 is CASSSADGGSGYTF. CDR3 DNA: TGTGCCAGCAGTTCCGCGGACGGGGGATCTGGCTACACCTTC. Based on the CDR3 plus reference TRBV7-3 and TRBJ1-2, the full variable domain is GAGVSQTPSNKVTEKGKYVELRCDPISGHTALYWYRQSLGQGPEFLIYFQGTGAADDSGLPNDRFFAVRPEGSVSTLKIQRTERGDSAVYLCASSSADGGSGYTFGSGTRLTVV.

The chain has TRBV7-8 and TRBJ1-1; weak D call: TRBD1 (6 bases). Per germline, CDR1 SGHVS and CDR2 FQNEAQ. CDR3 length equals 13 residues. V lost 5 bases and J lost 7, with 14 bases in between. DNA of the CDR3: TGTGCCAGCAGCCCTGCAGGGGTTGGTGAAGCTTTCTTT. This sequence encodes CASSPAGVGEAFF.

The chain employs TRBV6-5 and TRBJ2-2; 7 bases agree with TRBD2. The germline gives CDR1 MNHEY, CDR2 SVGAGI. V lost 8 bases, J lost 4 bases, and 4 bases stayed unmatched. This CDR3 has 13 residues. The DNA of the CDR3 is TGTGCCAGCGGGAGGGGACGCACCGGGGAGCTGTTTTTT. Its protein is CASGRGRTGELFF.

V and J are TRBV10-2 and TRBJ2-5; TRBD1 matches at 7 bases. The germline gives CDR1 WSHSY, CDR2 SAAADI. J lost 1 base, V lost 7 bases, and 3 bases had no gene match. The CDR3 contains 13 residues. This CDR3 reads CASTGQVQETQYF. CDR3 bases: TGCGCCAGCACAGGACAGGTCCAAGAGACCCAGTACTTC.

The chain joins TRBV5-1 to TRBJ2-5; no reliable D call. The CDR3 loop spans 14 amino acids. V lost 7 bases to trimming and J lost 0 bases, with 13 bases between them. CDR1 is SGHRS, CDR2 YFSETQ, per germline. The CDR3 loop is CASRRLSYQETQYF. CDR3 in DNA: TGCGCCAGCCGGCGTCTTAGCTACCAAGAGACCCAGTACTTC.

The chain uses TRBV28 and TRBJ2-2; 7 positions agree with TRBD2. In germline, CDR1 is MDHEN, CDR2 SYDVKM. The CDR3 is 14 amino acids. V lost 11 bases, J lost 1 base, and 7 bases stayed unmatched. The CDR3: CAGRLAGNTGELFF. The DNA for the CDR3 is TGTGCCGGAAGACTAGCCGGGAACACCGGGGAGCTGTTTTTT.

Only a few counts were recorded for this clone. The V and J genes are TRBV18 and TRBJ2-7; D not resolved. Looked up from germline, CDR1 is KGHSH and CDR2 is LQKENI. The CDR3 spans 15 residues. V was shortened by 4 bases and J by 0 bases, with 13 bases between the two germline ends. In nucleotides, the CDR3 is TGTGCCAGCTCACGCCCGGATTGGAGCTCCTACGAGCAGTACTTC. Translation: CASSRPDWSSYEQYF.

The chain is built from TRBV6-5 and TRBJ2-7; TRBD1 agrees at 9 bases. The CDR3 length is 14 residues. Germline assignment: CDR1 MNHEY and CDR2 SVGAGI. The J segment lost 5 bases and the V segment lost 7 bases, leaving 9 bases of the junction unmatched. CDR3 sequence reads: CASTYGTGKHEQYF. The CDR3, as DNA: TGTGCCAGCACCTACGGGACAGGGAAGCACGAGCAGTACTTC.